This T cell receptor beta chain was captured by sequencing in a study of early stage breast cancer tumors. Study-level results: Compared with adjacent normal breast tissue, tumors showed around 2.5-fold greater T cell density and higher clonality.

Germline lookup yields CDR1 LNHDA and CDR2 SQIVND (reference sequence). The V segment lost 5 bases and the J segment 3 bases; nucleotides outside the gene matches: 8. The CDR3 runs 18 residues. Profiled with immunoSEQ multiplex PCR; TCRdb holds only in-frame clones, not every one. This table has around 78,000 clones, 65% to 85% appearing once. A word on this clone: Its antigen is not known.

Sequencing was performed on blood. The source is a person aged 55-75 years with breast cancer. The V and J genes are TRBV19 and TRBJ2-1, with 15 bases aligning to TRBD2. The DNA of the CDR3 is TGTGCCAGTAGTGGCGGACTAGCGGGAGGGCCGGGCTACAATGAGCAGTTCTTC. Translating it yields CASSGGLAGGPGYNEQFF. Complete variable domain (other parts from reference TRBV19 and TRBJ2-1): DGGITQSPKYLFRKEGQNVTLSCEQNLNHDAMYWYRQDPGQGLRLIYYSQIVNDFQKGDIAEGYSVSREKKESFPLTVTSAQKNPTAFYLCASSGGLAGGPGYNEQFFGPGTRLTVL.